This TCR beta chain was identified in a study of human T cells and chemical hapten exposure. Study results and caveats: Counts of TCRs above 1 in 1000 frequency stayed unchanged with DPC sensitization. Expanded TCRs were compared with controls, and the expanded TCRs formed significantly more large CDR3 similarity clusters.

Germline V gives CDR1 DFQATT, CDR2 SNEGSKA (reference sequence). CDR3 length equals 16 residues. The V and J ends lost 7 bases and 1 base, in that order; junction bases with no gene match: 15. TCRdb redid the calling of the RACE reads with MiXCR, one entry per CDR3 protein. The data show over 70,000 distinct CDR3 sequences, 14% seen once. Remarks on this clonotype: The antigen remains undetermined.

The time point is: pre-sensitization, week 0. The treatment here: therapeutic diphenylcyclopropenone sensitization with weekly scalp DPC. Blood draws came first, before each patch test. The specimen was whole blood, collected in connection with sensitization to the hapten diphenylcyclopropenone (DPC). The receptor comes from a woman between 45 and 65 years old with alopecia areata. Some clones in this sample may be carry-over from other donors' samples. V and J are TRBV20-1 and TRBJ2-5; TRBD2 aligns across 7 bases. CDR3 coding DNA: TGCAGTGAGGGTGCTAGCGGCTTAAACCCCCAAGAGACCCAGTACTTC. It translates to CSEGASGLNPQETQYF.